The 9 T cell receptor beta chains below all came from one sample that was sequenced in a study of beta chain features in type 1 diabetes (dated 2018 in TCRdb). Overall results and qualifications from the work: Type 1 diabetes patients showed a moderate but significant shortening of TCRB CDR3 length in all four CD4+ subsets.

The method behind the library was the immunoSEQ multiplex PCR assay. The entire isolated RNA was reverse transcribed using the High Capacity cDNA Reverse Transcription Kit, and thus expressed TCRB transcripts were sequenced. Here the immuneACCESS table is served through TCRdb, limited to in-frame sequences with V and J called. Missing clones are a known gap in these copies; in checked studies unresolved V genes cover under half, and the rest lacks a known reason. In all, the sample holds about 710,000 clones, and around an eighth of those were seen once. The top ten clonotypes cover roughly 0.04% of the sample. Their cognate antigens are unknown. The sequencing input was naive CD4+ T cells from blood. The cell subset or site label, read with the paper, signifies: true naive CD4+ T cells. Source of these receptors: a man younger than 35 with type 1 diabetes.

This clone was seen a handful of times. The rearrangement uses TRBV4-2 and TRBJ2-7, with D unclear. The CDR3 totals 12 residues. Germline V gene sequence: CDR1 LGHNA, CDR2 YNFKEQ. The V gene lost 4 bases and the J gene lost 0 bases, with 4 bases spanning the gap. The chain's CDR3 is CASSPNSYEQYF. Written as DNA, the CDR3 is TGTGCCAGCAGCCCCAACTCCTACGAGCAGTACTTC.

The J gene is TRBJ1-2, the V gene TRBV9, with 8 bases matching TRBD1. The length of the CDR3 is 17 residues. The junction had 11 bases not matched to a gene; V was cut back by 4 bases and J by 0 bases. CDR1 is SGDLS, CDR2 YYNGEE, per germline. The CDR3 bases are TGTGCCAGCAGCCCACGGACAGGGAGAGTTTCTAACTATGGCTACACCTTC. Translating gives CASSPRTGRVSNYGYTF.

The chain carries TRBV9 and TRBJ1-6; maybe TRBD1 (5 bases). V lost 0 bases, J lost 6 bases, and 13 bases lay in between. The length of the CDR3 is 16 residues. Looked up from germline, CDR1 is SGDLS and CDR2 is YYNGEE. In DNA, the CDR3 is TGTGCCAGCAGCGTAGCCCCGGACATTGCTAATTCACCCCTCCACTTT. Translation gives CASSVAPDIANSPLHF.

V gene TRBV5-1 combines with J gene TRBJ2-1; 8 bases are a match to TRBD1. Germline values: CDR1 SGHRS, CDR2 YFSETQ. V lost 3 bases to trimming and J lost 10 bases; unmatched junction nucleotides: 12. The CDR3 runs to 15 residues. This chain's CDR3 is CASSSLPGQDEEQFF. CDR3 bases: TGCGCCAGCAGCTCGCTCCCGGGACAGGATGAGGAGCAGTTCTTC.

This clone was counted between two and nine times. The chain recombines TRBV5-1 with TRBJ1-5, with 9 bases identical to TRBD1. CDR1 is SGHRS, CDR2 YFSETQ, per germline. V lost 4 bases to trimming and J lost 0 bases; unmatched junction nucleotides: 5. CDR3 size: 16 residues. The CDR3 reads CASSKGTGNSNQPQHF. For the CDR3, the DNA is TGCGCCAGCAGCAAGGGGACAGGGAATAGCAATCAGCCCCAGCATTTT. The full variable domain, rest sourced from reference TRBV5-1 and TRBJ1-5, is KAGVTQTPRYLIKTRGQQVTLSCSPISGHRSVSWYQQTPGQGLQFLFEYFSETQRNKGNFPGRFSGRQFSNSRSEMNVSTLELGDSALYLCASSKGTGNSNQPQHFGDGTRLSIL.

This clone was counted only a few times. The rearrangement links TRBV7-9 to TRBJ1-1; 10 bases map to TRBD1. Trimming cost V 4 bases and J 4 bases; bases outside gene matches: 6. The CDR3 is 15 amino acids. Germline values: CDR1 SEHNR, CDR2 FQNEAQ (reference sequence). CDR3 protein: CASSYRDRGGTEAFF. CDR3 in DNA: TGTGCCAGCAGCTACCGGGACAGGGGTGGCACTGAAGCTTTCTTT.

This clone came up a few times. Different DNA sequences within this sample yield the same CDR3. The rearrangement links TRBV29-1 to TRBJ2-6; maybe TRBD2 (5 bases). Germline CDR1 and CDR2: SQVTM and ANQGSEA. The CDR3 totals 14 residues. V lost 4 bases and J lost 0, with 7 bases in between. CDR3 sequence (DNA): TGCAGCGTTGGAGGGAGCTCTGGGGCCAACGTCCTGACTTTC. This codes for CSVGGSSGANVLTF.

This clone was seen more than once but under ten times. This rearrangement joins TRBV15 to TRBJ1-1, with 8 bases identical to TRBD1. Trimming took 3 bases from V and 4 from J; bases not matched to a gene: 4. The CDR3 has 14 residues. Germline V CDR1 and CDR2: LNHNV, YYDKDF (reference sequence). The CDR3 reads CATSRDRESTEAFF. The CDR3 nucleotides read TGTGCCACCAGCAGGGACAGGGAGTCCACTGAAGCTTTCTTT.

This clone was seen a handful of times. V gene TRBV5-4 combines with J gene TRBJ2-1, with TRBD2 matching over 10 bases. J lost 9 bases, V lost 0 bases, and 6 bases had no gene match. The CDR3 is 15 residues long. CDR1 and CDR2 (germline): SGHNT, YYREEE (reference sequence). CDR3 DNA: TGTGCCAGCAGCTTGGGGCTAGCGGGGGTGGGTGAGCAGTTCTTC. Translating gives CASSLGLAGVGEQFF.